This T cell receptor (beta chain) derives from a study of cytomegalovirus exposure and HLA in healthy donors. Assay used: immunoSEQ multiplex PCR; TCRdb lists only in-frame clones, some missing. The sample lists 140,000 to 150,000 clones; 94% were seen once. Broader study findings: A classifier reportedly called cytomegalovirus status with high sensitivity and specificity.

The CDR3 runs 14 residues. Germline V CDR1 and CDR2: LNHDA, SQIVND (reference sequence). V lost 6 bases to trimming and J lost 4 bases; unmatched junction nucleotides: 6. A note on this clone: Its antigen is undetermined.

This sequence joins TRBV19 and TRBJ2-7; 10 bases are a match to TRBD1. This TCR was recovered from a man aged 18 to 29 in good health and CMV-seropositive. The sequenced sample was PBMCs. This CDR3 is CASRPTGGEYEQYF. CDR3 DNA: TGTGCCAGTAGGCCGACAGGGGGCGAATACGAGCAGTACTTC.